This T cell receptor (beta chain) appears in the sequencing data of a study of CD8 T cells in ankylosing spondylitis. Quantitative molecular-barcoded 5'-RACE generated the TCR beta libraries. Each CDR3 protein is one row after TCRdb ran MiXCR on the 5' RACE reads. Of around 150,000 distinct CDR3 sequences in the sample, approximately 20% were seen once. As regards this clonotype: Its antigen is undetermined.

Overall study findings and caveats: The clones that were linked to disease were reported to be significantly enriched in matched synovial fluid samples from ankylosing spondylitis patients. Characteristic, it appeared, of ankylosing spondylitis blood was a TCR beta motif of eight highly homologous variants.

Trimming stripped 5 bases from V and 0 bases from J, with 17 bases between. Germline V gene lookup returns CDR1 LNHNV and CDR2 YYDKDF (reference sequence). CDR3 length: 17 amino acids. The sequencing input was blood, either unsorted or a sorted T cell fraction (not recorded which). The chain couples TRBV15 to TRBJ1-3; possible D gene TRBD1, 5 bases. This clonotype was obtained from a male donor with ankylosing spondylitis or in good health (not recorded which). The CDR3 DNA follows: TGTGCCACCAGCCCCTTGCCGGGGCAGAGCTCTGGAAACACCATATATTTT. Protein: CATSPLPGQSSGNTIYF.